Detailed here is one TCR beta chain. Its antigen remains unknown. This CDR3 has 11 amino acids. Germline V gives CDR1 DFQATT, CDR2 SNEGSKA (reference sequence). With 5 bases removed from V and 8 bases from J, the gap between germline ends came to 12 bases. The data are from a study of beta chain features in type 1 diabetes. Points from the study as a whole: Moderately but significantly shorter TCRB CDR3s were found in Type 1 diabetes patients in all four CD4+ subsets.

The whole isolated RNA underwent reverse transcription, so sequencing captured expressed TCRB transcripts. Assay: immunoSEQ multiplex PCR; the TCRdb copy retains only in-frame clones and omits some. The table records 200,000 to 300,000 clones, 14% of them present only once. This receptor was obtained from a man between 25 and 39 years old with type 1 diabetes. Input material: naive CD4+ T cells from blood. V usage is TRBV20-1 and J usage is TRBJ1-2; D gene unclear. Here the CDR3 reads CSAFHPGGYTF. The CDR3 DNA follows: TGCAGTGCTTTCCACCCGGGAGGCTACACCTTC.